The source of this T cell receptor beta chain is a study of T cell repertoires in cytomegalovirus infection. Study information: Used in the study were CMV epitopes, some recently identified and HLA-C-restricted, others well-studied and HLA-B-restricted.

Notes on the study in general: Carriers of CMV and the relevant HLA type were discriminated by public TCR beta frequency.

A single record per CDR3 protein comes from TCRdb applying MiXCR to the reads. This table has approximately 910,000 distinct CDR3 sequences, less than 40% appearing once. This clonotype was seen only a few times. Its antigen is not known. The germline V and J ends were trimmed by 1 base and 6 bases, with 13 bases remaining between them. From germline, CDR1 is LNHDA and CDR2 SQIVND (reference sequence). The CDR3 has 15 residues. The genes are TRBV19 and TRBJ2-1; D perhaps matches TRBD2 (6 bases). The TCR was taken from a human donor in good health (CMV status not recorded). Some clones in this sample may be carry-over from other donors' samples. Source: cultured CD8+ T cells from PBMCs, taken from culture after CMV antigen stimulation. DNA of the CDR3: TGTGCCAGTAGTATAGTGGGGGGTAACATCAATGAGCAGTTCTTC. This sequence encodes CASSIVGGNINEQFF.